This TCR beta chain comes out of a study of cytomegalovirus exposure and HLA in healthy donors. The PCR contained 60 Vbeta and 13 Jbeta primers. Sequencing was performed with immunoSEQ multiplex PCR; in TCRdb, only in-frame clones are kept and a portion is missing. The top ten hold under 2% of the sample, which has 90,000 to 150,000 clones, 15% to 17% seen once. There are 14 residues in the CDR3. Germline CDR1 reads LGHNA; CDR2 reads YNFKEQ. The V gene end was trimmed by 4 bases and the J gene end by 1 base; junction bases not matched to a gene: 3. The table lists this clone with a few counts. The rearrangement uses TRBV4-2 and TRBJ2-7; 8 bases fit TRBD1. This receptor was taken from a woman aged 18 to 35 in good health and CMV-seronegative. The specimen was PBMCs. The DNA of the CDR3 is TGTGCCAGCAGCCCGGACAGGGAATCCTACGAGCAGTACTTC. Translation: CASSPDRESYEQYF.